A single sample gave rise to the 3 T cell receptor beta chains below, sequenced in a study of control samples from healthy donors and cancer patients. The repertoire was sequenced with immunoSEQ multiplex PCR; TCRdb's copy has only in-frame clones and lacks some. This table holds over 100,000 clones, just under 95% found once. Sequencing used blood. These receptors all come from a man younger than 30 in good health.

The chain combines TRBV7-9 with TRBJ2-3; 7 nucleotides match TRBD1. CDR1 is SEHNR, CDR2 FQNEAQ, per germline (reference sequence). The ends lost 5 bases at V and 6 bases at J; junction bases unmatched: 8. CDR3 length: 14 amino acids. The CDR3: CASSEFGTVDTQYF. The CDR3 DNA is TGTGCCAGCAGCGAATTCGGGACAGTGGATACGCAGTATTTT.

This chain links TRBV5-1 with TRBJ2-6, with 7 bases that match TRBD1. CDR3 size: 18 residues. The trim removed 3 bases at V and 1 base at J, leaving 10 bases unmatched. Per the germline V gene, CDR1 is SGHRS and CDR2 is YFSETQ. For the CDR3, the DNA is TGCGCCAGCAGCTCGCCTCCGGGACAGCTGTCTGGGGCCAACGTCCTGACTTTC. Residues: CASSSPPGQLSGANVLTF.

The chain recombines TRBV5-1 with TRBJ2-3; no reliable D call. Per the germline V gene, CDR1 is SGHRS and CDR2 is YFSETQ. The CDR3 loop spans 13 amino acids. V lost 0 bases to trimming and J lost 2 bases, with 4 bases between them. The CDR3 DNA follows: TGCGCCAGCAGCTTGGAGATCACAGATACGCAGTATTTT. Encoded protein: CASSLEITDTQYF. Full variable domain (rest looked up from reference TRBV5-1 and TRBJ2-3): KAGVTQTPRYLIKTRGQQVTLSCSPISGHRSVSWYQQTPGQGLQFLFEYFSETQRNKGNFPGRFSGRQFSNSRSEMNVSTLELGDSALYLCASSLEITDTQYFGPGTRLTVL.